This record concerns one T cell receptor (beta chain) sequence. CDR3 length: 12 residues. Per the germline V gene, CDR1 is KGHSH and CDR2 is LQKENI. The V gene lost 5 bases and the J gene lost 10 bases, with 9 bases spanning the gap. The method was immunoSEQ multiplex PCR; TCRdb's version includes in-frame clones alone and lacks a portion of them. The table records 110,000 to 150,000 clones, more than 80% of them present only once. The data derive from a study of blood T cell repertoires in COVID-19. In the study overall: Samples taken during acute and convalescent COVID-19 were collected in the United States, Italy and Spain.

The sequencing sample was made of peripheral blood. The chain carries TRBV18 and TRBJ1-6; D call uncertain. This sequence was found in a woman of 80 years or more with acute or convalescent COVID-19. The CDR3, as DNA: TGTGCCAGCTCAGCCCCCCTATCACCCCTCCACTTT. Translation gives CASSAPLSPLHF. Using reference TRBV18 and TRBJ1-6 for the parts outside the CDR3, the full variable domain is NAGVMQNPRHLVRRRGQEARLRCSPMKGHSHVYWYRQLPEEGLKFMVYLQKENIIDESGMPKERFSAEFPKEGPSILRIQQVVRGDSAAYFCASSAPLSPLHFGNGTRLTVT.